This T cell receptor beta chain was identified in a study of shared T cell receptors in the human thymus. Using immunoSEQ multiplex PCR, the repertoire was profiled, and TCRdb retains in-frame clones only, with some absent. The sample carries hundreds of thousands of clones, around 87% recorded once. The CDR3 is made up of 14 amino acids. The germline gives CDR1 SGDLS, CDR2 YYNGEE. The germline V and J ends were trimmed by 3 bases and 2 bases, with 12 bases remaining between them. These data also featured in a second study, about human thymus T cells. This second report adds: Usage of V and J genes appeared biased in thymic and blood repertoires. Related research has reported that thymic repertoires overlap highly among unrelated individuals.

The specimen was thymocytes. The chain carries TRBV9 and TRBJ2-7; D may be TRBD1 (5 bases). This TCR came from a boy younger than two with a congenital heart defect. The CDR3: CASSERDRAYEQYF. The CDR3 region has the DNA TGTGCCAGCAGCGAGAGAGACAGAGCCTACGAGCAGTACTTC.